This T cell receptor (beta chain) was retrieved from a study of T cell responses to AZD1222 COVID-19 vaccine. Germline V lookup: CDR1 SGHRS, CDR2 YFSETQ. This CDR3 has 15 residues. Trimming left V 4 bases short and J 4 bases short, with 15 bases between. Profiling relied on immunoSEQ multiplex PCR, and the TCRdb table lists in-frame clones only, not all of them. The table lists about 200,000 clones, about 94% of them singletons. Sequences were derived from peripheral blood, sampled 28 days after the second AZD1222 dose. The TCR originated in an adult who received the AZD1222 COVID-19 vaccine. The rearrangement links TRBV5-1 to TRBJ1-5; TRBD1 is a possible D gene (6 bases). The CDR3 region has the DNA TGCGCCAGCAGCCCGACAGGATATGGGAATCAGCCCCAGCATTTT. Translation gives CASSPTGYGNQPQHF.